The sequence of this TCR beta chain was determined in a study of T cell responses to AZD1222 COVID-19 vaccine. Study conclusions and caveats: Unmutated variant regions are reportedly targeted by nearly half of spike-specific TCRs. Repertoire samples came only from after the peak T cell response.

Clones were sequenced by immunoSEQ multiplex PCR, and TCRdb holds only the in-frame ones, with some missing. The sample shows 150,000 to 200,000 clones, 94% of them seen only once. This clone appeared once. Its antigen is currently unknown. Germline CDR1 reads MGHRA; CDR2 reads YSYEKL. This CDR3 region has 16 residues. With 0 bases clipped from V and 4 bases from J, the junction kept 8 bases outside the gene matches. This clonotype originated in an adult in good health. V gene TRBV4-1 combines with J gene TRBJ1-2; 7 bases line up with TRBD1. Sequencing was performed on peripheral blood, taken on day 0 of AZD1222 vaccination. The CDR3 nucleotides read TGCGCCAGCAGCCAAGATCTAGGGGACAGAGTCTATGGCTACACCTTC. Translating it yields CASSQDLGDRVYGYTF.